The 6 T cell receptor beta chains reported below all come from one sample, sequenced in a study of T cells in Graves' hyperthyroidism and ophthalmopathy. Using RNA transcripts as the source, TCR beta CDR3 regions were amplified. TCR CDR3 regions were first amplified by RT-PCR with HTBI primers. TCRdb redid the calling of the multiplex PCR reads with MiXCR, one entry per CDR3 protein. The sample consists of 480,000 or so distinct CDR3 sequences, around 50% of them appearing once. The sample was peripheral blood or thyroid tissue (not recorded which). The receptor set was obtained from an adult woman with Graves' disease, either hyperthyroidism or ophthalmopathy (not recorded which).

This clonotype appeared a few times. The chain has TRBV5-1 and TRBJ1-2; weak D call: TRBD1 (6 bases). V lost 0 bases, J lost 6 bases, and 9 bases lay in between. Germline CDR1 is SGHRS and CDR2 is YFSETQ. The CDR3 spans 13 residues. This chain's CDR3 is CASSLGGRNGYTF. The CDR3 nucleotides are TGCGCCAGCAGCTTGGGGGGGCGGAATGGCTACACCTTC.

CDR3 in amino acids: CASSSTGVSQPQHF. As DNA, the CDR3 is TGTGCCAGCAGTTCGACAGGGGTTAGTCAGCCCCAGCATTTT. The chain couples TRBV28 to TRBJ1-5; TRBD1 agrees at 8 bases. Germline V lookup: CDR1 MDHEN, CDR2 SYDVKM. V lost 4 bases to trimming and J lost 6 bases; unmatched junction nucleotides: 5. The CDR3 runs to 14 residues.

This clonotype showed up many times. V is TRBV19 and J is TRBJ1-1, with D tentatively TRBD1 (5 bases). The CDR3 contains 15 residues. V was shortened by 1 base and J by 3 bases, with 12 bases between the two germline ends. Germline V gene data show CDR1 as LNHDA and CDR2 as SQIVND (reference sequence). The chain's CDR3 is CASSIGRGTDTEAFF. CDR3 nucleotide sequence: TGTGCCAGTAGTATAGGCCGGGGGACGGACACTGAAGCTTTCTTT.

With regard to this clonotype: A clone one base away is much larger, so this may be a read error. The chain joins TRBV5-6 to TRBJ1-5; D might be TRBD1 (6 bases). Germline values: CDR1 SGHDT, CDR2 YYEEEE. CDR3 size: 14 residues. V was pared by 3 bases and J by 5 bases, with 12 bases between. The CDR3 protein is CASSCRGRYQPQHF. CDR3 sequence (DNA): TGTGCCAGCAGCTGCAGGGGAAGGTATCAGCCCCAGCATTTT.

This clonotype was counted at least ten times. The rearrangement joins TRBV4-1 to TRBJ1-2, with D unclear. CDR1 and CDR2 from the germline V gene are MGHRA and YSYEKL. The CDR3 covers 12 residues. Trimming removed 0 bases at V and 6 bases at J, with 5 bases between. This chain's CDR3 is CASSQDRNGYTF. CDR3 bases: TGCGCCAGCAGCCAAGATCGAAATGGCTACACCTTC.

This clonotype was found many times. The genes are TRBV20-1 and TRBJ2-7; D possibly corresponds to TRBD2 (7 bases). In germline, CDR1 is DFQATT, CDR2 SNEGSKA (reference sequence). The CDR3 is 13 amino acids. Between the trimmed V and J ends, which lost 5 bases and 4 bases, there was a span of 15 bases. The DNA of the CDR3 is TGCAGTGCTCTAGCGGACAGAGCTTACGAGCAGTACTTC. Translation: CSALADRAYEQYF.